These T cell receptor beta chains were read from a single sample in a study of T cells after yellow fever vaccination. TCRdb re-derived calls from the 5' RACE reads in MiXCR, one entry per CDR3 protein. The sample carries roughly 85,000 distinct CDR3 sequences, 13% recorded once. Sequenced here: CD8+ T cells not binding an NS4B(214-222) dextramer, sorted from PBMCs, sampled roughly 20 days after the first yellow fever vaccination. The source is a man aged 18 to 29 who received the YFV17D yellow fever vaccine. CDR3s include the opening cysteine and the closing phenylalanine or tryptophan. D genes are given only for firm matches. Not every row has a clone size; where given, it reads once, few, many or a size class.

>.|.|TRBJ2-3|TRBV29-1
TGCAGCGTTGGCCGGACAGATACGCAGTATTTT
CSVGRTDTQYF
>few|.|TRBJ2-1|TRBV20-1
TGCAGTGCTATTGGAACAGCGAGCAATGAGCAGTTCTTC
CSAIGTASNEQFF
>.|TRBD2|TRBJ2-5|TRBV20-1
TGCAGTGCTAGAGATGGTGCGGGGATTAGCGGGGGCCCACAAGAGACCCAGTACTTC
CSARDGAGISGGPQETQYF
>many|TRBD2|TRBJ2-3|TRBV5-1
TGCGCCAGCAGCCCCCCATCCAGCGGGGTAGCAGATACGCAGTATTTT
CASSPPSSGVADTQYF
>.|.|TRBJ2-1|TRBV5-1
TGCGCCAGCAGCTTGGGGCAGGGAATGTGGAGTCAGTTCTTC
CASSLGQGMWSQFF
>.|.|TRBJ1-2|TRBV13
TGTGCCAGCAGCCGCCATGAGGCACTTGGCTATGGCTACACCTTC
CASSRHEALGYGYTF
>few|.|TRBJ1-4|TRBV4-1
TGCGCCAGCAGCCTGGATTGGGCAGATGAAAAACTGTTTTTT
CASSLDWADEKLFF
>.|.|TRBJ2-7|TRBV12-3/TRBV12-4
TGTGCCAGCAGTTTAGCAGGCTCCTACGAGCAGTACTTC
CASSLAGSYEQYF
>few|.|TRBJ2-7|TRBV5-5
TGTGCCAGCAGCTTTAACGCCTACGAGCAGTACTTC
CASSFNAYEQYF
>few|TRBD2|TRBJ2-2|TRBV9
TGTGCCAGCAGTGACCATCCTAGCGGGAACACCGGGGAGCTGTTTTTT
CASSDHPSGNTGELFF
>.|TRBD2|TRBJ2-1|TRBV7-3
TGTGCCAGCAGCCCGTATGGACTAGCGGGGGGCGGTGAGCAGTTCTTC
CASSPYGLAGGGEQFF
>.|.|TRBJ2-1|TRBV11-2
TGTGCCAGCAGCTTAGTGGTGGGGACGCACAATGAGCAGTTCTTC
CASSLVVGTHNEQFF
>few|.|TRBJ2-2|TRBV7-6
TGTGCCAGCAGCTTATTTGACACCGGGGAGCTGTTTTTT
CASSLFDTGELFF
>.|.|TRBJ1-1|TRBV6-5
TGTGCCAGCAGTAGCGGTATTAGAGGGAGAACTGAAGCTTTCTTT
CASSSGIRGRTEAFF
>few|.|TRBJ2-2|TRBV4-3
TGCGCCAGCAGCGGTGCGCTGGGCACCGGGGAGCTGTTTTTT
CASSGALGTGELFF
>.|.|TRBJ2-7|TRBV12-3/TRBV12-4
TGTGCCAGCACCCTGGTAGGGTACTCCTACGAGCAGTACTTC
CASTLVGYSYEQYF
>.|TRBD1|TRBJ1-6|TRBV25-1
TGTGCCAACCTACCGGGACAGGGATATTCACCCCTCCACTTT
CANLPGQGYSPLHF
>.|TRBD1|TRBJ1-2|TRBV12-3/TRBV12-4
TGTGCCAGCAGTTTAGCCGGACAGGGGGCGTTTAACTATGGCTACACCTTC
CASSLAGQGAFNYGYTF
>.|.|TRBJ2-1|TRBV20-1
TGCAGTGCTAGAGATCGGAGAGCGGGGGTCCTCACAGGGGATGAGCAGTTCTTC
CSARDRRAGVLTGDEQFF
>many|.|TRBJ1-4|TRBV9
TGTGCCAGCAGCGGGCTGGGACACCCTGATGAAAAACTGTTTTTT
CASSGLGHPDEKLFF
>.|.|TRBJ2-2|TRBV7-6
TGTGCCAGCATCGATAGCGGTACCGGGGAGCTGTTTTTT
CASIDSGTGELFF
>.|.|TRBJ2-2|TRBV6-5
TGTGCCAGCAGTTACCGAGGAGAGCTGTTTTTT
CASSYRGELFF
>.|.|TRBJ2-1|TRBV12-3/TRBV12-4
TGTGCCAGCAGGGCAGGGGCCAGCTCCTACAATGAGCAGTTCTTC
CASRAGASSYNEQFF